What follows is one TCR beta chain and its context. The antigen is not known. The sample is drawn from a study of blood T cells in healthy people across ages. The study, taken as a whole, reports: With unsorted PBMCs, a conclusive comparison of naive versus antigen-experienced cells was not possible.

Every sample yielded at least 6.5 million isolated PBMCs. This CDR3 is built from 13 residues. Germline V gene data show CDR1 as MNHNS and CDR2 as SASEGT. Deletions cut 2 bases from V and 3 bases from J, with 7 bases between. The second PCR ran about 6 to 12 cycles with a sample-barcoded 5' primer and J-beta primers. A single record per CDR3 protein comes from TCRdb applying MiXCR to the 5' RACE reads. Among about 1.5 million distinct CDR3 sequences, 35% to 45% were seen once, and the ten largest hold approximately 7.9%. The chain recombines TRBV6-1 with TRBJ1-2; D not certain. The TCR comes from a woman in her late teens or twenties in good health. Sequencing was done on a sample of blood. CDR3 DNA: TGTGCCAGCAGTGAATTCGCGGACTATGGCTACACCTTC. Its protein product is CASSEFADYGYTF.